This T cell receptor beta chain originates from a study of Graves' ophthalmopathy and Graves' hyperthyroidism. Study outcomes and limitations: This model predicted ophthalmopathy progression (sensitivity roughly 71%, specificity about 73%).

The table lists this clonotype with a few counts. Its antigen is as yet unknown. Germline assignment: CDR1 MGHRA and CDR2 YSYEKL. J was trimmed by 6 bases and V by 3 bases; bases with no gene match: 8. This CDR3 is built from 15 residues. Amplification of the TCR beta CDR3 regions used RNA transcripts (as template). RT-PCR with HTBI primers came first, then second-round multiplex PCR. TCRdb re-analysed the multiplex PCR reads in MiXCR, keeping a single row per CDR3 protein. Here the sample spans 300,000 or so distinct CDR3 sequences, 15% to 20% being singletons. The study excluded patients with other autoimmune diseases, uncontrolled infections, pregnancy or lactation.

V gene TRBV4-1 combines with J gene TRBJ2-7; TRBD1 matches at 10 bases. Source material: peripheral blood. The sequence was collected from an adult man with Graves' ophthalmopathy. CDR3 region: CASSQPGTGDPEQYF. The CDR3 nucleotides read TGCGCCAGCAGCCAGCCCGGGACAGGGGATCCCGAGCAGTACTTC.